These 23 T cell receptor beta chains came from one sample sequenced in a study of blood T cell repertoires in COVID-19. Method: immunoSEQ multiplex PCR; TCRdb's copy keeps in-frame clones and lacks some. Of 150,000 or so clones listed, about 72% are singletons. What was sequenced was peripheral blood. Receptors originate from a woman aged 70-85 years with acute or convalescent COVID-19.

This clone was detected a few times. The chain carries TRBV7-6 and TRBJ2-2; TRBD1 aligns across 8 bases. This CDR3 region has 17 residues. CDR1 SGHVS and CDR2 FNYEAQ come from the germline V gene. V was clipped by 4 bases and J by 4 bases; unmatched bases: 11. The CDR3 protein is CASSWGSGGAGTGELFF. CDR3 in DNA: TGTGCCAGCAGCTGGGGGTCAGGGGGCGCGGGCACCGGGGAGCTGTTTTTT.

This chain uses TRBV4-3 with TRBJ1-4; D call uncertain. Trimming removed 4 bases at V and 8 bases at J, with 11 bases between. Germline assignment: CDR1 LGHNA and CDR2 YSLEER. The CDR3 consists of 13 residues. CDR3 loop: CASSPRVEEKLFF. The DNA for the CDR3 is TGCGCCAGCAGCCCCCGGGTTGAAGAAAAACTGTTTTTT.

V and J are TRBV6-6 and TRBJ2-1; TRBD2 might be the D (6 bases). Germline assignment: CDR1 MNHNY and CDR2 SVGAGI (reference sequence). V lost 7 bases and J 0 bases, leaving 13 bases between the germline ends. This CDR3 is 15 amino acids long. CDR3 in DNA: TGTGCCAGCAAAGTCGCCGGGAGCTCCTACAATGAGCAGTTCTTC. Amino acid sequence: CASKVAGSSYNEQFF.

The table lists this clone with many counts. This sequence joins TRBV12-3 or TRBV12-4 and TRBJ1-1; no firm D call. This CDR3 comprises 11 residues. V was trimmed by 7 bases and J by 4 bases, leaving 7 bases between them. The CDR3 region has the DNA TGTGCCAGCATCGAGGGCACTGAAGCTTTCTTT. Protein: CASIEGTEAFF.

With regard to this clone: A junction boundary mismatches the germline segment, possibly from a read error. The chain has TRBV7-9 and TRBJ1-6, with a tentative D call TRBD1 (6 bases). The CDR3 is 15 residues long. Looked up from germline, CDR1 is SEHNR and CDR2 is FQNEAQ (reference sequence). CDR3 DNA sequence: TGTGCCAGCAGCTTAGGGCAGGGGTATAATTCACCCCTTCACTTT. Translation gives CASSLGQGYNSPLHF.

This clone has more than one count but fewer than ten. This chain uses TRBV6-2 or TRBV6-3 with TRBJ2-3; 9 bases are shared with TRBD1. Trimming cost V 2 bases and J 3 bases; bases outside gene matches: 3. CDR1 is MNHEY, CDR2 SVGEGT, per germline. The CDR3 contains 15 residues. Written as DNA, the CDR3 is TGTGCCAGCAGTTACGGGACAGGGACGACAGATACGCAGTATTTT. This codes for CASSYGTGTTDTQYF.

In DNA, the CDR3 is TGCGCCAGCAGCACGCGCAGGGGGCCGGGCACTGAAGCTTTCTTT. Translated: CASSTRRGPGTEAFF. The chain uses TRBV5-1 and TRBJ1-1, with 8 bases matching TRBD1. V was clipped by 4 bases and J by 4 bases; unmatched bases: 9. CDR3 length: 15 amino acids. Germline V CDR1 and CDR2: SGHRS, YFSETQ.

The chain has TRBV10-2 and TRBJ2-3; TRBD2 aligns across 9 bases. The germline gives CDR1 WSHSY, CDR2 SAAADI. V was pared by 3 bases and J by 5 bases, with 12 bases of the junction left unmatched. The CDR3 totals 17 residues. The CDR3: CASSDLISGSGEDTQYF. Written as DNA, the CDR3 is TGCGCCAGCAGTGATCTAATTAGCGGGAGCGGGGAAGATACGCAGTATTTT.

The gene calls are TRBV7-9 and TRBJ1-4; possible D gene TRBD1, 6 bases. The CDR3 loop spans 15 amino acids. Germline-derived CDR1 and CDR2 are SEHNR and FQNEAQ (reference sequence). Trimming removed 7 bases from V and 0 bases from J, with 12 bases in between. The DNA for the CDR3 is TGTGCCAGCACCGGACAGTCTGCAACTAATGAAAAACTGTTTTTT. As protein: CASTGQSATNEKLFF.

This clone has just a few counts. The chain combines TRBV2 with TRBJ1-6; D is unclear. V dropped 6 bases and J dropped 5 bases, with 14 bases sitting between them. Germline V gives CDR1 SNHLY, CDR2 FYNNEI. This CDR3 contains 15 residues. The CDR3 DNA reads TGTGCCAGCAGAGATACACCGATCAATAATTCACCCCTCCACTTT. This sequence encodes CASRDTPINNSPLHF.

This clone was seen more than once but under ten times. The chain links TRBV9 to TRBJ1-1; 7 bases match TRBD1. The V gene's germline CDR1 is SGDLS and CDR2 YYNGEE. This CDR3 has 16 residues. The J segment lost 4 bases and the V segment lost 0 bases, leaving 9 bases of the junction unmatched. CDR3 residues: CASSVGSTGSGTEAFF. The CDR3 DNA is TGTGCCAGCAGCGTAGGATCGACAGGGTCCGGCACTGAAGCTTTCTTT.

The chain couples TRBV9 to TRBJ1-2; D might be TRBD1 (6 bases). This CDR3 has 14 residues. Trimming left V 4 bases short and J 2 bases short, with 12 bases between. Germline loops: CDR1 SGDLS, CDR2 YYNGEE. CDR3 amino acids: CASSRGGTNYGYTF. The CDR3 nucleotides read TGTGCCAGCAGCAGAGGGGGTACGAACTATGGCTACACCTTC.

The chain uses TRBV6-5 and TRBJ2-1; 7 nucleotides line up with TRBD1. With V trimmed by 4 bases and J by 8 bases, 8 bases remained unmatched. Germline V lookup: CDR1 MNHEY, CDR2 SVGAGI. This CDR3 region has 14 residues. The CDR3 nucleotides are TGTGCCAGCAGTTCTGGACAGGCCTGGGATGAGCAGTTCTTC. Protein product: CASSSGQAWDEQFF.

The chain recombines TRBV30 with TRBJ1-2; possible D gene TRBD1, 6 bases. V lost 1 base and J 8 bases, leaving 11 bases between the germline ends. The germline V gene encodes CDR1 GTSNPN and CDR2 SVGIG (reference sequence). This CDR3 contains 12 residues. Written as DNA, the CDR3 is TGTGCCTGGAGTGCACGGACAGACGGCTACACCTTC. Its protein is CAWSARTDGYTF. Full variable domain (missing parts from reference TRBV30 and TRBJ1-2): SQTIHQWPATLVQPVGSPLSLECTVEGTSNPNLYWYRQAAGRGLQLLFYSVGIGQISSEVPQNLSASRPQDRQFILSSKKLLLSDSGFYLCAWSARTDGYTFGSGTRLTVV.

The chain links TRBV5-1 to TRBJ2-2; TRBD1 agrees at 7 bases. Germline V gene lookup returns CDR1 SGHRS and CDR2 YFSETQ. This CDR3 region has 14 residues. J was trimmed by 5 bases and V by 3 bases; bases with no gene match: 4. CDR3 loop: CASSSTGFTGELFF. The CDR3 nucleotides read TGCGCCAGCAGCTCGACAGGGTTTACCGGGGAGCTGTTTTTT.

Comment on this clone: This sample includes further DNA sequences coding for the same CDR3. The V gene is TRBV6-2 or TRBV6-3, the J gene TRBJ1-1; D ambiguous. The CDR3 has 14 residues. The germline CDR1 and CDR2 sequences are MNHEY and SVGEGT. V was pared by 5 bases and J by 2 bases, with 12 bases between. CDR3: CASSDAGGNTEAFF. CDR3 nucleotides: TGTGCCAGCAGTGATGCTGGCGGAAACACTGAAGCTTTCTTT.

V usage is TRBV10-3 and J usage is TRBJ2-7, with D tentatively TRBD2 (6 bases). V was trimmed by 2 bases and J by 0 bases, leaving 11 bases between them. This CDR3 contains 15 residues. From germline, CDR1 is ENHRY and CDR2 SYGVKD. In nucleotides, the CDR3 is TGTGCCATCAGTGAGCCTGTACTAGCCTCCTACGAGCAGTACTTC. Translation gives CAISEPVLASYEQYF.

The gene calls are TRBV27 and TRBJ1-6; D remains unclear. Germline V CDR1 and CDR2: MNHEY, SMNVEV (reference sequence). This CDR3 is built from 14 residues. V lost 6 bases, J lost 3 bases, and 9 bases lay in between. The chain's CDR3 is CASSGLLYNSPLHF. The CDR3 nucleotides are TGTGCCAGCAGCGGGTTGCTCTATAATTCACCCCTCCACTTT.

The V and J genes are TRBV18 and TRBJ2-7, with 12 positions matching TRBD2. This CDR3 is 15 amino acids long. V dropped 5 bases and J dropped 5; count of bases not matched to a gene: 7. Germline V lookup: CDR1 KGHSH, CDR2 LQKENI. The CDR3 loop is CASSSLLAGGNEQYF. The CDR3 bases are TGTGCCAGCTCATCTTTACTAGCGGGAGGCAACGAGCAGTACTTC.

V gene TRBV28 combines with J gene TRBJ1-3, with 7 bases matching TRBD1. CDR1 MDHEN and CDR2 SYDVKM come from the germline V gene. The CDR3 loop spans 16 amino acids. J lost 0 bases, V lost 5 bases, and 7 bases had no gene match. CDR3 protein: CASSPHKGASGNTIYF. CDR3 DNA sequence: TGTGCCAGCAGTCCGCACAAGGGGGCCTCTGGAAACACCATATATTTT. Full variable domain (missing parts from reference TRBV28 and TRBJ1-3): DVKVTQSSRYLVKRTGEKVFLECVQDMDHENMFWYRQDPGLGLRLIYFSYDVKMKEKGDIPEGYSVSREKKERFSLILESASTNQTSMYLCASSPHKGASGNTIYFGEGSWLTVV.

V usage is TRBV3-1 (or the pseudogene TRBV3-2) and J usage is TRBJ1-6; no clear D. The CDR3 length is 15 residues. V was trimmed by 2 bases and J by 10 bases, leaving 15 bases between them. In germline, CDR1 is LGHDT, CDR2 YNNKEL (reference sequence). CDR3 region: CASSQKKQRWSPLHF. The CDR3 DNA reads as TGTGCCAGCAGCCAAAAGAAACAGAGATGGTCACCCCTCCACTTT.

The chain uses TRBV4-1 and TRBJ2-7; possibly TRBD2 for D (5 bases). The germline V gene encodes CDR1 MGHRA and CDR2 YSYEKL. This CDR3 is 15 amino acids long. Trimming left V 0 bases short and J 1 base short, with 10 bases between. CDR3 sequence (DNA): TGCGCCAGCAGCCAAGATAGCGTTCTTTCCTACGAGCAGTACTTC. Protein: CASSQDSVLSYEQYF.

This clone was observed a few times. The genes are TRBV3-1 (or the pseudogene TRBV3-2) and TRBJ2-1, with TRBD2 matching 15 bases. CDR1 and CDR2 (germline): LGHDT, YNNKEL (reference sequence). The CDR3 spans 15 residues. The V gene end was trimmed by 6 bases and the J gene end by 7 bases; junction bases not matched to a gene: 4. The CDR3 DNA is TGTGCCAGCAGACCAGGACTAGCGGGAGGGAATGAGCAGTTCTTC. Protein sequence: CASRPGLAGGNEQFF.